This is a list of T cell receptor beta chains from one sample in a study of T cell changes during pregnancy in multiple sclerosis. The method was immunoSEQ multiplex PCR; TCRdb's version includes in-frame clones alone and lacks a portion of them. The sample lists about 44,000 clones, around 90% occurring once. Sequenced here: CD4+ T cells from peripheral blood mononuclear cells, sampled in the first trimester of pregnancy. These receptors came from a female donor with multiple sclerosis, enrolled in a pregnancy study. The CDR3 runs from the conserved cysteine through the conserved F or W. The D gene is left open where the match is weak. Only part of the rows carry a size: once, few, many, or a class if the clone is expanded.

-	TRBV29-1	TRBJ1-1	-	13	TGCAGCGTTGCCCAGGGATTGAACACTGAAGCTTTCTTT	CSVAQGLNTEAFF
-	TRBV2	TRBJ1-5	-	11	TGTGCCAGCAGTGTGTCCGGGCCCCAGCATTTT	CASSVSGPQHF
TRBD2	TRBV19	TRBJ2-4	-	15	TGTGCCAGTTCCGAGGTTGCGGGAGCCGGAAACATTCAGTACTTC	CASSEVAGAGNIQYF
TRBD1	TRBV9	TRBJ1-1	once	15	TGTGCCAGCAGCGTAGCGGAGGGGGCTTTCACTGAAGCTTTCTTT	CASSVAEGAFTEAFF
-	TRBV5-4	TRBJ2-2	-	15	TGTGCCAGCAGCTTGGCGGCGGGGGCGACCGGGGAGCTGTTTTTT	CASSLAAGATGELFF
-	TRBV28	TRBJ1-1	-	17	TGTGCCAGCAGTTTATTCGGACAGTTCGGAGGTGGCACTGAAGCTTTCTTT	CASSLFGQFGGGTEAFF
-	TRBV7-2	TRBJ1-4	-	13	TGTGCCAGCAGTCCTCCACAGGGAGAAAAACTGTTTTTT	CASSPPQGEKLFF
TRBD2	TRBV7-3	TRBJ2-5	once	16	TGTGCCAGCAGCTTAGGGGCTAGCGGAAGCCAAGAGACCCAGTACTTC	CASSLGASGSQETQYF
TRBD2	TRBV18	TRBJ2-7	once	16	TGTGCCAGCTCACCCCTAGCGGGTGGAGGGCGCGACGAGCAGTACTTC	CASSPLAGGGRDEQYF
-	TRBV4-2	TRBJ1-1	-	14	TGTGCCAGCAGCCAAGCCAGCGGGGGCACTGAAGCTTTCTTT	CASSQASGGTEAFF
-	TRBV19	TRBJ2-2	-	14	TGTGCCAGTACCCAAGGAGGATCCGCCGGGGAGCTGTTTTTT	CASTQGGSAGELFF
-	TRBV19	TRBJ1-4	-	15	TGTGCCAGTAGTATAGATCAGCAGCGAAATGAAAAACTGTTTTTT	CASSIDQQRNEKLFF
TRBD1	TRBV15	TRBJ1-4	once	18	TGTGCCACCAGCACTGGGCGGGGACAGGGGGCGAATAATGAAAAACTGTTTTTT	CATSTGRGQGANNEKLFF
-	TRBV5-8	TRBJ2-7	-	13	TGTGCCAGCAGCTTTAGGGGGGGCGACGAGCAGTACTTC	CASSFRGGDEQYF
-	TRBV5-6	TRBJ2-1	-	15	TGTGCCAGCAGCTTGGGACAGCTCCTCCTCGGGGAGCAGTTCTTC	CASSLGQLLLGEQFF
-	TRBV5-1	TRBJ2-7	-	14	TGCGCCAGCAGCACAACAGGTTATGGGGACGAGCAGTACTTC	CASSTTGYGDEQYF
-	TRBV2	TRBJ1-5	-	13	TGTGCCAGCAATGGGGCCGCCAATCAGCCCCAGCATTTT	CASNGAANQPQHF
TRBD2	TRBV27	TRBJ2-1	-	16	TGTGCCAGCCTTCCCGCAGGGACTAGGGGGACCAATGAGCAGTTCTTC	CASLPAGTRGTNEQFF
TRBD1	TRBV2	TRBJ2-5	-	14	TGTGCCAGCAGTGCCGGGACAGGGAAAGAGACCCAGTACTTC	CASSAGTGKETQYF
-	TRBV9	TRBJ2-7	once	13	TGTGCCAGCAGCGTGGGCGAGAACTACGAGCAGTACTTC	CASSVGENYEQYF
-	TRBV6-1	TRBJ2-7	few	12	TGTGCCAGCAGTGAAGACTGGTACGAGCAGTACTTC	CASSEDWYEQYF
-	TRBV21-1	TRBJ1-5	-	10	TGTGCCATCCGGGGTCCGCCCCAGCATTTT	CAIRGPPQHF
TRBD2	TRBV28	TRBJ2-7	-	16	TGTGCCAGCAGTCCCATACTAGCGGGGAGATCCTACGAGCAGTACTTC	CASSPILAGRSYEQYF
TRBD2	TRBV7-3	TRBJ2-3	-	15	TGTGCCAGCAGCCGGACTAGCGGGAGGGCCGGTACGCAGTATTTT	CASSRTSGRAGTQYF
TRBD1	TRBV6-5	TRBJ1-2	-	12	TGTGCCAGCAGTTTGACAGGGAATGGCTACACCTTC	CASSLTGNGYTF
-	TRBV19	TRBJ2-2	-	16	TGTGCCAGTAGTATCCCCCGAGGGTCAGGTGCCGGGGAGCTGTTTTTT	CASSIPRGSGAGELFF
-	TRBV30	TRBJ2-3	-	14	TGTGCCTGGAGTCGCAGGGGCAGCACAGATACGCAGTATTTT	CAWSRRGSTDTQYF
-	TRBV18	TRBJ2-4	-	13	TGTGCCAGCTCACGGGGGGAAGGGAACATTCAGTACTTC	CASSRGEGNIQYF
TRBD1	TRBV19	TRBJ1-3	-	15	TGTGCCAGCGCCTTTGACAGGGTCTCTGGAAACACCATATATTTT	CASAFDRVSGNTIYF
-	TRBV28	TRBJ1-5	-	16	TGTGCCAGCAGTTTAAGGGCAGGGCCTGGGCATCAGCCCCAGCATTTT	CASSLRAGPGHQPQHF
TRBD1	TRBV7-2	TRBJ2-1	-	13	TGTGCCAGCAGCTTGACAGGGCCTAATGAGCAGTTCTTC	CASSLTGPNEQFF
TRBD1	TRBV6-1	TRBJ1-1	medium-sized	15	TGTGCCAGCAGTGAATTGGGACAGGGGAACACTGAAGCTTTCTTT	CASSELGQGNTEAFF
TRBD2	TRBV27	TRBJ2-3	-	15	TGTGCCAGCAGTTTGGAGCGGGGACGCACAGATACGCAGTATTTT	CASSLERGRTDTQYF
TRBD2	TRBV6-1	TRBJ2-1	-	15	TGTGCCAGCAGGATACTAGCGGGAAGGAGGAATGAGCAGTTCTTC	CASRILAGRRNEQFF
-	TRBV11-1	TRBJ2-1	-	15	TGTGCCAGCAGCTTGGGGCAGGGGGGATACAATGAGCAGTTCTTC	CASSLGQGGYNEQFF
TRBD2	TRBV19	TRBJ2-1	-	15	TGTGCCAGCCAGCACCTAGCGGGAGTGAGCAATGAGCAGTTCTTC	CASQHLAGVSNEQFF
-	TRBV18	TRBJ2-2	-	14	TGTGCCAGCTCACCTAAACAGGGTTCCGGGGAGCTGTTTTTT	CASSPKQGSGELFF
-	TRBV6-5	TRBJ2-7	-	11	TGTGCCAGCAGTTCCCAGGTCGAGCAGTACTTC	CASSSQVEQYF
-	TRBV15	TRBJ2-7	once	16	TGTGCCACCAGCAGAGCTGCAGGGGCGAGGACCTACGAGCAGTACTTC	CATSRAAGARTYEQYF
TRBD2	TRBV7-8	TRBJ2-3	-	17	TGTGCCAGCAGCTTAGCAAACCTAGCGGGAGGGTCAGATACGCAGTATTTT	CASSLANLAGGSDTQYF
-	TRBV10-1	TRBJ2-5	-	9	TGCGCCAGCATCATGACCCAGTACTTC	CASIMTQYF
-	TRBV5-1	TRBJ2-1	-	15	TGCGCCAGCAGCTTGGCCTCGGTTCAGGGGCATGAGCAGTTCTTC	CASSLASVQGHEQFF
-	TRBV20-1	TRBJ1-2	-	10	TGCAGTGCTAGTCGGGATGGCTACACCTTC	CSASRDGYTF
-	TRBV9	TRBJ1-2	-	15	TGTGCCAGCAGCGCCCACCGACAGTCTAACTATGGCTACACCTTC	CASSAHRQSNYGYTF
TRBD1	TRBV7-6	TRBJ2-1	-	13	TGTGCCAGCAGCTTAGGACAGGGAAATGAGCAGTTCTTC	CASSLGQGNEQFF
-	TRBV6-5	TRBJ1-4	-	15	TGTGCCAGCAGTTACTCGAGGCCAGATAATGAAAAACTGTTTTTT	CASSYSRPDNEKLFF